This TCR beta chain comes out of a study of T cell clonality in common variable immunodeficiency. Looked up from germline, CDR1 is SGHKS and CDR2 is YYEKEE (reference sequence). V lost 2 bases, J lost 2 bases, and 7 bases lay in between. The CDR3 sequence is 13 residues long. Assay: immunoSEQ multiplex PCR; the TCRdb copy retains only in-frame clones and omits some. The sample is made up of tens of thousands of clones, none counted only once. This clone occurred many times. The read is 3 residues too short to cover the CDR3 end, so that end is filled in from the germline J gene. The receptor was derived from a person aged 18 to 69 in good health. The material sequenced was peripheral blood mononuclear cells. The V and J genes are TRBV5-5 and TRBJ2-5; no clear D gene. CDR3 DNA (partial): TGTGCCAGCAGCTTCCAACAACAAGAGACC. It specifies CASSFQQQET. The CDR3 in full is CASSFQQQETQYF.